A single TCR beta chain is shown here with its context. The antigen is unknown. Time point given: late sampling 161 to 241 days after vaccination in a few convalescent patients. This sample's treatment: approximately 9-day PBMC culture with coronavirus spike peptide pools or control peptides (ViraFEST assay). This entry comes from a study of vaccination and CD4 T cells after COVID-19. About the study: A median of approximately 75 days (range 14 to 241) separated dose two from the taking of post-vaccine samples.

The Oncomine TCR Beta short-read assay was applied to DNA of cultured CD4+ T cells. MiXCR, run by TCRdb on the PCR reads, gives a single entry per CDR3 protein. The sample includes more than 15,000 distinct CDR3 sequences, more than 40% of them seen just once. The receptor comes from a human donor who had recovered from COVID-19. The starting material was CD4+ T cells from blood, cultured in vitro, obtained about 7 months after SARS-CoV-2 vaccination.

CDR3 protein: CASRSAGGRFNEQFF. The DNA of the CDR3 is TGTGCCAGCAGATCAGCGGGGGGGCGCTTCAATGAGCAGTTCTTC. The chain joins TRBV2 to TRBJ2-1, with 10 nucleotides matching TRBD2. This CDR3 is 15 amino acids long. With 6 bases clipped from V and 6 bases from J, the junction kept 8 bases outside the gene matches. Germline-derived CDR1 and CDR2 are SNHLY and FYNNEI.